These T cell receptor beta chains were read from a single sample in a study of T cells expressing NK-cell markers. TCRdb reanalyzed the 5' RACE reads, giving one entry per CDR3 protein sequence and no DNA. The table lists about 460,000 distinct CDR3 sequences. Sequenced: blood T cells: a sorted CD56 or NKG2C T cell subset, CD4+ or CD8+ T cells, or bulk PBMC T cells (not recorded which). Receptor source: a woman aged 45-65 years in good health. Each CDR3 is given with its conserved first and last residue.

V gene: TRBV11-2; J gene: TRBJ1-1; CDR3 protein: CASSLVGGKDEAFF
V gene: TRBV7-9; J gene: TRBJ2-1; CDR3 protein: CASSPGHEQFF
V gene: TRBV2; J gene: TRBJ2-1; CDR3 protein: CATLSLNEQFF
V gene: TRBV20-1; J gene: TRBJ2-5; CDR3 protein: CSARNSGRTQETQYF
V gene: TRBV12-3/TRBV12-4; J gene: TRBJ1-6; CDR3 protein: CASSFGGSDNSPLHF
V gene: TRBV6-5; J gene: TRBJ2-2; CDR3 protein: CASSLEGGQTGELFF
V gene: TRBV11-2; J gene: TRBJ2-1; CDR3 protein: CASSLGRERGGNEQFF
V gene: TRBV6-2/TRBV6-3; J gene: TRBJ2-4; CDR3 protein: CASRSGPNIQYF
V gene: TRBV24-1; J gene: TRBJ2-1; CDR3 protein: CATSDPGTGATHEQFF
V gene: TRBV7-6; J gene: TRBJ1-5; CDR3 protein: CASSSAINQPQHF
V gene: TRBV5-1; J gene: TRBJ2-4; CDR3 protein: CASSLGTLGVAKNIQYF
V gene: TRBV5-1; J gene: TRBJ2-3; CDR3 protein: CASSARQGQTDTQYF
V gene: TRBV18; J gene: TRBJ1-5; CDR3 protein: CASSPLQGSQPQHF
V gene: TRBV18; J gene: TRBJ1-2; CDR3 protein: CASSPTGGGYGYTF
V gene: TRBV3-1; J gene: TRBJ2-3; CDR3 protein: CASSHRSSGIGIDTQYF
V gene: TRBV4-2; J gene: TRBJ1-1; CDR3 protein: CASSREGRNTEAFF
V gene: TRBV19; J gene: TRBJ2-2; CDR3 protein: CASSMFWEGLNTGELFF
V gene: TRBV12-3/TRBV12-4; J gene: TRBJ2-1; CDR3 protein: CASKQGRNAWSSYNEQFF
V gene: TRBV12-3/TRBV12-4; J gene: TRBJ2-4; CDR3 protein: CASRYRTRERQYF
V gene: TRBV5-1; J gene: TRBJ2-1; CDR3 protein: CASKKGISNEQFF
V gene: TRBV5-1; J gene: TRBJ1-2; CDR3 protein: CASSLGPRQDYGYTF
V gene: TRBV6-1; J gene: TRBJ2-5; CDR3 protein: CASSEAGQGGETQYF
V gene: TRBV2; J gene: TRBJ2-7; CDR3 protein: CASLMREGHEQYF
V gene: TRBV7-7; J gene: TRBJ2-2; CDR3 protein: CASSLGLAAGELFF
V gene: TRBV12-3/TRBV12-4; J gene: TRBJ2-7; CDR3 protein: CASSISGSYEQYF
V gene: TRBV20-1; J gene: TRBJ2-3; CDR3 protein: CSAPTAGLGPDTQYF
V gene: TRBV29-1; J gene: TRBJ2-1; CDR3 protein: CSAQGSRHEQFF
V gene: TRBV7-9; J gene: TRBJ2-3; CDR3 protein: CASSLKRITPDTQYF
V gene: TRBV27; J gene: TRBJ2-4; CDR3 protein: CASSPTDGALTKNIQYF
V gene: TRBV5-1; J gene: TRBJ2-1; CDR3 protein: CASDSGSGNEQFF
V gene: TRBV7-9; J gene: TRBJ2-1; CDR3 protein: CASSSLGQYNEQFF
V gene: TRBV20-1; J gene: TRBJ2-1; CDR3 protein: CSARQGGAEQFF
V gene: TRBV9; J gene: TRBJ1-6; CDR3 protein: CASSVGVPNSPLHF
V gene: TRBV29-1; J gene: TRBJ2-7; CDR3 protein: CSVNTASSYEQYF
V gene: TRBV24-1; J gene: TRBJ2-3; CDR3 protein: CATSDYHRSTDTQYF